A single sample gave rise to the 15 T cell receptor beta chains below, sequenced in a study of blood T cell repertoires in COVID-19. The data were produced by immunoSEQ multiplex PCR, yet TCRdb's version contains in-frame clones alone and is incomplete. The profile shows 120,000 or so clones, more than 75% of them singletons. The sample was peripheral blood. These receptors all stem from a man aged 50-59 years with acute or convalescent COVID-19.

CDR3 nucleotide sequence: TGTGCCAGTAGCCCACGATCTGCTAGCGGGACACGGAAATACGAGCAGTACTTC. Encoded protein: CASSPRSASGTRKYEQYF. The chain carries TRBV19 and TRBJ2-7; 9 nucleotides line up with TRBD2. Losses at the gene ends were 6 bases for V and 4 bases for J; bases not matched to a gene: 19. CDR3 length equals 18 residues. Germline V gene data show CDR1 as LNHDA and CDR2 as SQIVND (reference sequence).

V usage is TRBV2 and J usage is TRBJ2-3; possible D gene TRBD2, 6 bases. Per the germline V gene, CDR1 is SNHLY and CDR2 is FYNNEI. The CDR3 contains 12 residues. The V end lost 5 bases, the J end lost 6 bases, and 9 bases lay between the germline ends. The DNA for the CDR3 is TGTGCCAGCAGTCTCCGGGAGGATACGCAGTATTTT. Translating it yields CASSLREDTQYF. Complete variable domain (other parts from reference TRBV2 and TRBJ2-3): EPEVTQTPSHQVTQMGQEVILRCVPISNHLYFYWYRQILGQKVEFLVSFYNNEISEKSEIFDDQFSVERPDGSNFTLKIRSTKLEDSAMYFCASSLREDTQYFGPGTRLTVL.

CDR3 in DNA: TGTGCCAGCAAGGTTGGGGCTCCGAACACTGAAGCTTTCTTT. Its protein product is CASKVGAPNTEAFF. This rearrangement joins TRBV6-5 to TRBJ1-1; a weak D match, TRBD1 (5 bases). The germline CDR1 and CDR2 sequences are MNHEY and SVGAGI. Trimming took 7 bases from V and 1 from J, leaving 13 bases between them. The CDR3 sequence is 14 residues long.

The genes are TRBV24-1 and TRBJ2-1, with D perhaps matching TRBD2 (6 bases). CDR1 and CDR2 from the germline V gene are KGHDR and SFDVKD. This CDR3 region has 16 residues. The V end lost 4 bases, the J end lost 2 bases, and 14 bases lay between the germline ends. The CDR3 sequence: CATSDSNPSAYNEQFF. For the CDR3, the DNA is TGTGCCACCAGTGACTCCAACCCTAGCGCCTACAATGAGCAGTTCTTC.

This chain's CDR3 is CASSYDSNYGYTF. The CDR3 nucleotides read TGTGCCAGCAGTTACGACAGTAACTATGGCTACACCTTC. The rearrangement links TRBV6-6 to TRBJ1-2, with D tentatively TRBD1 (5 bases). The CDR3 covers 13 residues. Germline CDR1 MNHNY, CDR2 SVGAGI (reference sequence). V lost 2 bases and J 1 base, leaving 5 bases between the germline ends.

This rearrangement joins TRBV7-2 to TRBJ2-1, with a weak D call TRBD2 (5 bases). Germline-derived CDR1 and CDR2 are SGHTA and FQGNSA. The V end was cut by 2 bases, the J end by 1 base, with 9 bases between. The CDR3 spans 15 residues. CDR3 sequence (DNA): TGTGCCAGCAGCTTATCTCGGGGATCCTACAATGAGCAGTTCTTC. This sequence encodes CASSLSRGSYNEQFF. Looking up the rest from reference TRBV7-2 and TRBJ2-1 gives the full variable domain: GAGVSQSPSNKVTEKGKDVELRCDPISGHTALYWYRQSLGQGLEFLIYFQGNSAPDKSGLPSDRFSAERTGGSVSTLTIQRTQQEDSAVYLCASSLSRGSYNEQFFGPGTRLTVL.

The chain couples TRBV12-3 or TRBV12-4 to TRBJ1-2; 7 positions match TRBD1. This CDR3 spans 13 amino acids. V was clipped by 5 bases and J by 5 bases; unmatched bases: 5. This CDR3 reads CASSPGQLYGYTF. In DNA form, the CDR3 reads TGTGCCAGCAGTCCGGGACAGCTATATGGCTACACCTTC.

The V gene is TRBV7-9, the J gene TRBJ2-7; D is unclear. V shed 4 bases and J shed 3 bases, with 10 bases lying between them. This CDR3 comprises 13 residues. Germline V gene lookup returns CDR1 SEHNR and CDR2 FQNEAQ (reference sequence). The CDR3 bases are TGTGCCAGCAGCTCGAGCGCCTTCTACGAGCAGTACTTC. Residues: CASSSSAFYEQYF.

The chain recombines TRBV10-3 with TRBJ2-7, with D possibly matching TRBD1 (5 bases). Germline lookup yields CDR1 ENHRY and CDR2 SYGVKD. The CDR3 has 14 amino acids. Trimming stripped 6 bases from V and 3 bases from J, with 15 bases between. CDR3 in amino acids: CAIRISDTNYEQYF. Here the CDR3 DNA reads TGTGCCATCAGGATCTCGGACACCAACTACGAGCAGTACTTC.

This rearrangement joins TRBV10-1 to TRBJ2-3; D gene unclear. The germline V gene has CDR1 WNHNN and CDR2 SYGVQD (reference sequence). V dropped 4 bases and J dropped 3 bases, with 8 bases sitting between them. CDR3 length: 13 amino acids. The CDR3 bases are TGCGCCAGCAGTGGCCACCTAACAGATACGCAGTATTTT. Its translation is CASSGHLTDTQYF.

The chain is built from TRBV15 and TRBJ2-1; 10 nucleotides match TRBD2. The CDR3 runs 21 residues. Germline loops: CDR1 LNHNV, CDR2 YYDKDF (reference sequence). V lost 1 base and J lost 3; bases outside the gene matches: 18. CDR3 sequence: CATSRADSQFKAGGNYNEQFF. CDR3 sequence (DNA): TGTGCCACCAGCAGAGCGGACAGCCAGTTTAAAGCGGGAGGGAACTACAATGAGCAGTTCTTC.

The V gene is TRBV7-2, the J gene TRBJ2-7, with D possibly being TRBD2 (5 bases). CDR3 length: 14 residues. Trimming stripped 7 bases from V and 4 bases from J, with 17 bases between. CDR1 is SGHTA and CDR2 is FQGNSA in the germline V gene. CDR3 DNA: TGTGCCAGCAACTCCCTGGGAGCGAAGTACGAGCAGTACTTC. Translated: CASNSLGAKYEQYF. Variable domain in full (rest from reference TRBV7-2 and TRBJ2-7): GAGVSQSPSNKVTEKGKDVELRCDPISGHTALYWYRQSLGQGLEFLIYFQGNSAPDKSGLPSDRFSAERTGGSVSTLTIQRTQQEDSAVYLCASNSLGAKYEQYFGPGTRLTVT.

DNA for the CDR3: TGTGCCACCAGTGACTCCGGGACTAGCCCCAGTTCTGAGCAGTACTTC. It specifies CATSDSGTSPSSEQYF. This chain joins TRBV24-1 and TRBJ2-7; TRBD2 matches 9 bases. The CDR3 is 16 amino acids. With 4 bases clipped from V and 7 bases from J, the junction kept 13 bases outside the gene matches. Per the germline V gene, CDR1 is KGHDR and CDR2 is SFDVKD.

This chain uses TRBV29-1 with TRBJ1-5; D gene uncertain. The CDR3 is 12 amino acids. The ends were cut back, 7 bases at V and 7 bases at J, with 14 bases in the middle. Germline V gene lookup returns CDR1 SQVTM and CDR2 ANQGSEA. In DNA form, the CDR3 reads TGCAGCGCCAGCGGTTTGGGACAGCCCCAGCATTTT. Translating gives CSASGLGQPQHF.

The V and J genes are TRBV9 and TRBJ1-6; TRBD1 agrees at 9 bases. The germline CDR1 and CDR2 sequences are SGDLS and YYNGEE. The junction had 11 bases not matched to a gene; V was cut back by 1 base and J by 0 bases. The length of the CDR3 is 20 residues. Here the CDR3 DNA reads TGTGCCAGCAGCGTAACCCCCTTGGACAGGGGTAGCTCCTATAATTCACCCCTCCACTTT. It codes for CASSVTPLDRGSSYNSPLHF. The full variable domain, completed using reference TRBV9 and TRBJ1-6, is DSGVTQTPKHLITATGQRVTLRCSPRSGDLSVYWYQQSLDQGLQFLIQYYNGEERAKGNILERFSAQQFPDLHSELNLSSLELGDSALYFCASSVTPLDRGSSYNSPLHFGNGTRLTVT.